Shown below are 6 T cell receptor beta chains from a single sample sequenced in a study of beta chain features in type 1 diabetes. Points from the study as a whole: Type 1 diabetes patients had moderately but significantly shorter TCRB CDR3s in all four CD4+ subsets.

No antigen has been identified for these receptors. Reverse transcription of all isolated RNA meant that expressed TCRB transcripts were sequenced. Sequenced by immunoSEQ multiplex PCR; TCRdb stores in-frame clones only, minus some. Here the sample spans about 700,000 clones, about an eighth being singletons. The sample consisted of naive CD4+ T cells from blood. These receptors came from a man between 18 and 35 years old with type 1 diabetes.

This clone appeared a few times. This chain connects TRBV6-6 to TRBJ2-1; D perhaps matches TRBD2 (5 bases). CDR3 length: 15 residues. Germline CDR1 reads MNHNY; CDR2 reads SVGAGI (reference sequence). V was cut by 6 bases and J by 2 bases, with 14 bases left in between. CDR3 protein: CASSYTDGTYNEQFF. The CDR3 coding sequence is TGTGCCAGCAGCTATACGGACGGGACCTACAATGAGCAGTTCTTC.

The chain couples TRBV5-1 to TRBJ2-5; D gene uncertain. The CDR3 sequence is 13 residues long. Germline CDR1 SGHRS, CDR2 YFSETQ. The V gene lost 0 bases and the J gene lost 0 bases, with 3 bases spanning the gap. This CDR3 is CASSLVHQETQYF. DNA of the CDR3: TGCGCCAGCAGCTTGGTTCACCAAGAGACCCAGTACTTC.

The sample holds a few counts of this clone. This chain uses TRBV7-9 with TRBJ1-1; no reliable D call. The CDR3 loop spans 13 amino acids. Germline-derived CDR1 and CDR2 are SEHNR and FQNEAQ (reference sequence). The germline V and J ends were trimmed by 10 bases and 5 bases, with 17 bases remaining between them. The CDR3 sequence: CATQLRVETEAFF. CDR3 in DNA: TGTGCCACCCAGCTTAGGGTTGAAACTGAAGCTTTCTTT.

This sequence joins TRBV18 and TRBJ1-1; 9 nucleotides agree with TRBD1. CDR1 and CDR2 from the germline V gene are KGHSH and LQKENI. J gave up 3 bases and V 5 bases, and 10 bases lay outside the gene matches. The length of the CDR3 is 16 residues. CDR3: CASSSVQGAEDTEAFF. The CDR3 coding sequence is TGTGCCAGCTCATCGGTACAGGGGGCTGAGGACACTGAAGCTTTCTTT. Together with reference TRBV18 and TRBJ1-1, the CDR3 gives the full variable domain: NAGVMQNPRHLVRRRGQEARLRCSPMKGHSHVYWYRQLPEEGLKFMVYLQKENIIDESGMPKERFSAEFPKEGPSILRIQQVVRGDSAAYFCASSSVQGAEDTEAFFGQGTRLTVV.

This clone turned up a few times. V is TRBV27 and J is TRBJ1-2, with TRBD1 matching 8 bases. The V gene's germline CDR1 is MNHEY and CDR2 SMNVEV (reference sequence). This CDR3 contains 16 residues. J gave up 5 bases and V 0 bases, and 8 bases lay outside the gene matches. This CDR3 is CASSLSGTGRWYGYTF. As DNA, the CDR3 is TGTGCCAGCAGTTTATCCGGGACAGGCCGTTGGTATGGCTACACCTTC.

V is TRBV29-1 and J is TRBJ2-6; possible D gene TRBD2, 6 bases. The CDR3 is 16 amino acids. Germline CDR1 reads SQVTM; CDR2 reads ANQGSEA. The CDR3 protein is CRWRGRFLSGANVLTF. CDR3 sequence (DNA): TGCAGGTGGAGGGGCAGATTCCTCTCTGGGGCCAACGTCCTGACTTTC.